The 30 T cell receptor beta chains below all came from one sample that was sequenced in a study of T cell responses to AZD1222 COVID-19 vaccine. The assay was immunoSEQ multiplex PCR, and TCRdb's table has in-frame clones only and misses some. The data contain some 180,000 clones, 85% to 95% of them singletons. Sequenced material: peripheral blood, taken 28 days after the second AZD1222 dose. These receptors were collected from an adult who received the AZD1222 COVID-19 vaccine.

The V call is TRBV5-1, the J call TRBJ2-6; TRBD1 might be the D (6 bases). Germline V gene lookup returns CDR1 SGHRS and CDR2 YFSETQ. This CDR3 comprises 15 residues. V lost 5 bases and J 4 bases, leaving 13 bases between the germline ends. The DNA for the CDR3 is TGCGCCAGCAGGACTACAGGGACCGGGGCCAACGTCCTGACTTTC. It translates to CASRTTGTGANVLTF.

The rearrangement links TRBV19 to TRBJ1-2; a possible D gene is TRBD1 (6 bases). The germline gives CDR1 LNHDA, CDR2 SQIVND (reference sequence). This CDR3 is built from 12 residues. Trimming left V 5 bases short and J 8 bases short, with 12 bases between. The CDR3 loop reads CASSFLGQGYTF. DNA for the CDR3: TGTGCCAGTAGTTTCTTAGGACAGGGCTACACCTTC.

The chain uses TRBV19 and TRBJ1-2; 7 bases match TRBD1. The CDR3 is made up of 16 amino acids. Trimming cost V 8 bases and J 1 base; bases outside gene matches: 13. Germline assignment: CDR1 LNHDA and CDR2 SQIVND (reference sequence). CDR3 sequence (DNA): TGTGCCAGTTCTAAATCACCGGGACAGAGTAACTATGGCTACACCTTC. It is translated as CASSKSPGQSNYGYTF.

The chain uses TRBV9 and TRBJ2-2, with D unclear. There are 13 residues in the CDR3. Trimming took 2 bases from V and 6 from J, leaving 8 bases between them. The V gene's germline CDR1 is SGDLS and CDR2 YYNGEE. The CDR3 DNA follows: TGTGCCAGCAGCGTTGGATTTTCCGGGGAGCTGTTTTTT. It yields the protein CASSVGFSGELFF.

The DNA for the CDR3 is TGTGCCAGCAGCTTAGAACTAGCGGGGGTTCCCAAGGCCTACGAGCAGTACTTC. Protein sequence: CASSLELAGVPKAYEQYF. The chain joins TRBV7-2 to TRBJ2-7; 11 bases map to TRBD2. Per germline, CDR1 SGHTA and CDR2 FQGNSA. This CDR3 is built from 18 residues. Trimming at V came to 1 base and at J to 2 bases, leaving 10 bases not matched to a gene. Full variable domain (rest looked up from reference TRBV7-2 and TRBJ2-7): GAGVSQSPSNKVTEKGKDVELRCDPISGHTALYWYRQSLGQGLEFLIYFQGNSAPDKSGLPSDRFSAERTGGSVSTLTIQRTQQEDSAVYLCASSLELAGVPKAYEQYFGPGTRLTVT.

The chain has TRBV7-2 and TRBJ2-7; perhaps TRBD2 as D (7 bases). Germline-derived CDR1 and CDR2 are SGHTA and FQGNSA. Trimming took 1 base from V and 5 from J, leaving 15 bases between them. The length of the CDR3 is 15 residues. CDR3 amino acids: CASSLGAGAYHEQYF. CDR3 DNA: TGTGCCAGCAGCTTAGGGGCGGGGGCTTACCACGAGCAGTACTTC.

The rearrangement uses TRBV6-1 and TRBJ2-2, with a possible D match to TRBD2 (6 bases). There are 15 residues in the CDR3. From germline, CDR1 is MNHNS and CDR2 SASEGT. With 2 bases removed from V and 3 bases from J, the gap between germline ends came to 10 bases. CDR3 bases: TGTGCCAGCAGTGAATGGGCTAGCGACACCGGGGAGCTGTTTTTT. It codes for CASSEWASDTGELFF.

The genes are TRBV5-1 and TRBJ2-5; 8 nucleotides line up with TRBD2. Unmatched junction bases numbered 15, after V lost 1 base and J lost 4 bases. The CDR3 runs to 18 residues. CDR1 is SGHRS, CDR2 YFSETQ, per germline. In DNA form, the CDR3 reads TGCGCCAGCAGCTTGAGACGACTAGCGTGGGGAGATGGAGAGACCCAGTACTTC. Its protein is CASSLRRLAWGDGETQYF. Full variable domain (outside the CDR3, taken from reference TRBV5-1 and TRBJ2-5): KAGVTQTPRYLIKTRGQQVTLSCSPISGHRSVSWYQQTPGQGLQFLFEYFSETQRNKGNFPGRFSGRQFSNSRSEMNVSTLELGDSALYLCASSLRRLAWGDGETQYFGPGTRLLVL.

The gene calls are TRBV3-1 (or the pseudogene TRBV3-2) and TRBJ1-5, with D possibly being TRBD1 (5 bases). V was pared by 6 bases and J by 0 bases, with 15 bases between. The CDR3 runs to 16 residues. From germline, CDR1 is LGHDT and CDR2 YNNKEL (reference sequence). The CDR3 nucleotides are TGTGCCAGCAGTCATGTACAGGATGATAGCAATCAGCCCCAGCATTTT. Residues: CASSHVQDDSNQPQHF.

This chain joins TRBV11-2 and TRBJ2-7; D possibly corresponds to TRBD1 (5 bases). Germline CDR1 and CDR2: SGHAT and FQNNGV. Trimming left V 0 bases short and J 2 bases short, with 17 bases between. There are 17 residues in the CDR3. DNA for the CDR3: TGTGCCAGCAGCTTAGATAGGTTGGTACAGGACCCCTACGAGCAGTACTTC. It yields the protein CASSLDRLVQDPYEQYF.

V usage is TRBV5-6 and J usage is TRBJ1-1, with TRBD1 as a possible D gene (5 bases). V lost 4 bases and J 5 bases, leaving 18 bases between the germline ends. The CDR3 has 15 residues. Per the germline V gene, CDR1 is SGHDT and CDR2 is YYEEEE. The CDR3 region has the DNA TGTGCCAGCAGCACAAAGGGGAGCCCGGGGACTGAAGCTTTCTTT. This translates into CASSTKGSPGTEAFF. Variable domain in full (rest from reference TRBV5-6 and TRBJ1-1): DAGVTQSPTHLIKTRGQQVTLRCSPKSGHDTVSWYQQALGQGPQFIFQYYEEEERQRGNFPDRFSGHQFPNYSSELNVNALLLGDSALYLCASSTKGSPGTEAFFGQGTRLTVV.

The chain combines TRBV28 with TRBJ2-1; 7 bases are a match to TRBD1. CDR3 length: 13 residues. The germline V gene encodes CDR1 MDHEN and CDR2 SYDVKM. V lost 6 bases to trimming and J lost 7 bases; unmatched junction nucleotides: 6. CDR3 region: CASRSRGRNEQFF. The CDR3 DNA is TGTGCCAGCAGAAGTAGGGGGCGGAATGAGCAGTTCTTC.

This clone appeared a few times. For the CDR3, the DNA is TGCGCCAGCAGCTTGGCCGGGCTAAGTCAAGAGACCCAGTACTTC. It encodes CASSLAGLSQETQYF. V usage is TRBV5-1 and J usage is TRBJ2-5; D gene uncertain. This CDR3 has 15 residues. CDR1 SGHRS and CDR2 YFSETQ come from the germline V gene. Between the trimmed V and J ends, which lost 0 bases and 2 bases, there was a span of 11 bases.

The chain recombines TRBV19 with TRBJ2-1; D perhaps matches TRBD2 (5 bases). Trimming stripped 7 bases from V and 11 bases from J, with 24 bases between. Germline loops: CDR1 LNHDA, CDR2 SQIVND (reference sequence). The CDR3 spans 15 residues. CDR3 region: CASTPESRVATKQFF. As DNA, the CDR3 is TGTGCCAGTACCCCAGAAAGTAGGGTAGCGACCAAGCAGTTCTTC.

The chain joins TRBV5-1 to TRBJ1-5, with D perhaps matching TRBD1 (5 bases). The CDR3 spans 15 residues. CDR1 SGHRS and CDR2 YFSETQ come from the germline V gene. Trimming shortened V by 0 bases and J by 3 bases, and 10 bases separated the two germline ends. For the CDR3, the DNA is TGCGCCAGCAGCTTGGCCCCGGGGCCCAATCAGCCCCAGCATTTT. This translates into CASSLAPGPNQPQHF.

The chain recombines TRBV5-8 with TRBJ2-2; D tentatively reads TRBD1 or TRBD2 (6 bases each). Trimming stripped 2 bases from V and 4 bases from J, with 12 bases between. Germline values: CDR1 SGHTS, CDR2 YDEGEE. The CDR3 is made up of 15 amino acids. Here the CDR3 reads CASSLGGGFTGELFF. In DNA, the CDR3 is TGTGCCAGCAGCTTAGGAGGGGGATTCACCGGGGAGCTGTTTTTT.

The chain has TRBV6-2 or TRBV6-3 and TRBJ2-1, with 11 bases identical to TRBD2. The CDR3 sequence is 20 residues long. Trimming at V came to 2 bases and at J to 3 bases, leaving 15 bases not matched to a gene. Germline CDR1 reads MNHEY; CDR2 reads SVGEGT. This chain's CDR3 is CASSYTHLSVAGGLYNEQFF. DNA of the CDR3: TGTGCCAGCAGTTACACCCATCTTTCCGTAGCGGGGGGGCTCTACAATGAGCAGTTCTTC.

This clone is a singleton in its sample. The genes are TRBV28 and TRBJ2-7; 8 nucleotides line up with TRBD2. The J segment lost 2 bases and the V segment lost 5 bases, leaving 8 bases of the junction unmatched. The CDR3 consists of 15 residues. Germline loops: CDR1 MDHEN, CDR2 SYDVKM. The CDR3 reads CASSEPGLGAYEQYF. The CDR3 DNA reads TGTGCCAGCAGTGAACCGGGACTAGGTGCCTACGAGCAGTACTTC.

The V call is TRBV4-1, the J call TRBJ1-6; 8 nucleotides match TRBD1. The trim removed 1 base at V and 17 bases at J, leaving 1 base unmatched. CDR3 length: 11 residues. CDR1 and CDR2 from the germline V gene are MGHRA and YSYEKL. The CDR3 loop is CASSQGQGFHF. CDR3 coding DNA: TGCGCCAGCAGCCAAGGACAGGGGTTCCACTTT.

This clone was seen a single time. V and J are TRBV5-5 and TRBJ2-1; a possible D gene is TRBD2 (6 bases). Per the germline V gene, CDR1 is SGHKS and CDR2 is YYEKEE (reference sequence). The V and J ends lost 4 bases and 6 bases respectively, with 20 bases between them. There are 16 residues in the CDR3. CDR3 amino acids: CASSPITSSGSNEQFF. The CDR3 nucleotides are TGTGCCAGCAGCCCTATTACTAGCAGTGGTAGCAATGAGCAGTTCTTC.

The rearrangement joins TRBV11-2 to TRBJ2-5; D tentatively reads TRBD1 or TRBD2 (5 bases each). The CDR3 runs to 15 residues. The germline gives CDR1 SGHAT, CDR2 FQNNGV. Trimming cost V 4 bases and J 1 base, with 13 bases left between them. The CDR3: CASSSRDATQETQYF. CDR3 DNA: TGTGCCAGCAGCTCCCGGGACGCCACCCAAGAGACCCAGTACTTC.

The chain has TRBV27 and TRBJ2-7; 8 nucleotides agree with TRBD1. Germline V gene data show CDR1 as MNHEY and CDR2 as SMNVEV (reference sequence). The V gene end was trimmed by 8 bases and the J gene end by 5 bases; junction bases not matched to a gene: 11. The CDR3 is 14 residues long. The CDR3 sequence: CASRLRTGSDEQYF. The CDR3 bases are TGTGCCAGCCGACTACGGACAGGGTCTGACGAGCAGTACTTC.

DNA of the CDR3: TGTGCCAGCAGCCAAGTGAGATCCGGACCTCAGTTCTTC. This gives the protein CASSQVRSGPQFF. This chain links TRBV3-1 (or the pseudogene TRBV3-2) with TRBJ2-1, with D unresolved. The CDR3 is 13 amino acids. Germline CDR1 LGHDT, CDR2 YNNKEL (reference sequence). Deletions cut 1 base from V and 13 bases from J, with 14 bases between.

This chain links TRBV7-9 with TRBJ2-1; possibly TRBD1 for D (6 bases). The V end was cut by 5 bases, the J end by 3 bases, with 11 bases between. The CDR3 is made up of 14 amino acids. The germline gives CDR1 SEHNR, CDR2 FQNEAQ (reference sequence). As DNA, the CDR3 is TGTGCCAGCAGCCCCGGGACACACTACAATGAGCAGTTCTTC. Translating it yields CASSPGTHYNEQFF. Together with reference TRBV7-9 and TRBJ2-1, the CDR3 gives the full variable domain: DTGVSQNPRHKITKRGQNVTFRCDPISEHNRLYWYRQTLGQGPEFLTYFQNEAQLEKSRLLSDRFSAERPKGSFSTLEIQRTEQGDSAMYLCASSPGTHYNEQFFGPGTRLTVL.

This chain joins TRBV6-2 or TRBV6-3 and TRBJ1-1; the D is unclear. Trimming shortened V by 2 bases and J by 1 base, and 2 bases separated the two germline ends. The CDR3 runs 12 residues. Germline V gene data show CDR1 as MNHEY and CDR2 as SVGEGT. CDR3 DNA sequence: TGTGCCAGCAGTTACCCGAACACTGAAGCTTTCTTT. It encodes CASSYPNTEAFF.

The V and J genes are TRBV4-3 and TRBJ2-6; D is unclear. The germline V gene encodes CDR1 LGHNA and CDR2 YSLEER. V lost 0 bases and J lost 4, with 10 bases in between. The CDR3 covers 16 residues. The CDR3 DNA reads as TGCGCCAGCAGCCAAGAGCCCGGTTCGGGGGCCAACGTCCTGACTTTC. Residues: CASSQEPGSGANVLTF.

Points on this clone: One end of the junction does not line up with germline, which may come from a read error. The chain recombines TRBV6-5 with TRBJ1-4; D remains unclear. The CDR3 runs to 16 residues. The germline V gene encodes CDR1 MNHEY and CDR2 SVGAGI. The CDR3 sequence: CASSYSLWAQNEKLFF. CDR3 in DNA: TGTGCCAGTAGTTACTCGCTCTGGGCCCAAAATGAAAAACTGTTTTTT.

This clone has just one count. The genes are TRBV28 and TRBJ2-3; perhaps D is TRBD1 or TRBD2 (5 bases each). The CDR3 contains 15 residues. Trimming took off 6 bases at V and 0 bases at J, with 13 bases between the two ends. The germline V gene has CDR1 MDHEN and CDR2 SYDVKM. This CDR3 reads CASSQLGTSTDTQYF. Written as DNA, the CDR3 is TGTGCCAGCAGCCAATTAGGGACGAGCACAGATACGCAGTATTTT.

This clone was detected only once. The DNA for the CDR3 is TGTGCCAGCAGCTTGGCCGAGACCCAGTACTTC. The encoded protein is CASSLAETQYF. The chain recombines TRBV7-6 with TRBJ2-5, with no clear D. Germline values: CDR1 SGHVS, CDR2 FNYEAQ. Trimming took off 3 bases at V and 5 bases at J, with 4 bases between the two ends. The CDR3 loop spans 11 amino acids.

This clone is a singleton in its sample. The V and J genes are TRBV9 and TRBJ1-1; D remains unclear. Trimming shortened V by 0 bases and J by 4 bases, and 13 bases separated the two germline ends. Germline V gene sequence: CDR1 SGDLS, CDR2 YYNGEE. This CDR3 has 15 residues. The CDR3 loop reads CASSVGGAAGTEAFF. In DNA form, the CDR3 reads TGTGCCAGCAGCGTAGGTGGCGCCGCCGGCACTGAAGCTTTCTTT.